This TCR beta chain originates from a study of cytomegalovirus exposure and HLA in healthy donors (dated by TCRdb to 2017 to 2019). For the study in its entirety: In an earlier analysis of some 550 of the donors, 276 Gb of sequence data and 90 million to 120 million unique TCR beta sequences from roughly 180 million T cells were reported. Four or five DR-DQ haplotypes were treated as single units for association and clustering because of strong linkage in the cohort. To decide whether each TCR beta V gene segment behaved as functional or pseudogenic, an earlier analysis of 587 of the donors relied on high-throughput TCR beta sequencing. In a later analysis, previously published TCR beta repertoires from 666 donors were re-analyzed and high-resolution HLA genotyping was added so that TCR occurrence patterns could be studied. The study used immunosequencing to profile the T cell repertoires of hundreds of subjects and linked those repertoires to cytomegalovirus serostatus. High-throughput TCR immunosequencing, statistical association of individual TCRs with disease status, and machine learning were combined to predict cytomegalovirus infection status. In the later analysis, no new phenotypic data were used to find candidate immune exposures; instead, reliance was placed on TCR beta sequences and their occurrence across donors. Along with the roughly 670-subject first cohort, a separate validation cohort of over a hundred different subjects was used. Across some 400 genotyped donors of the cohort, an average of 235,054 unique TCR beta nucleotide sequences per donor were sequenced, and 15% to 20% of those sequences were non-productive. An early release covering roughly 640 HLA-typed donors comprised about 300 gigabases of sequencing data and around 80 million unique TCR sequences. HLA typing included class I and class II loci at four-digit resolution. Every discovery cohort repertoire had been produced on one sequencing platform. A later genetic analysis took genome-wide SNP genotypes for about 60% of the roughly 670 donors and used that subset as a discovery cohort. Typing coverage varied by locus: about 629-640 donors for A, B, C, DRB1 and DQB1; approximately 500 for DQA1; around 570 for DPA1; around 450 for DPB1. Of the 398 genotyped donors, less than 85% were placed in the genetic ancestry cluster associated with self-reported Caucasian donors. Donor age, sex, ethnicity and CMV serostatus were collected together with the repertoire data. The study aimed to test whether cataloging public T cell receptors could reveal signatures of past pathogen exposure.

In the case of this clone: The antigen this receptor binds is unknown. No per-base quality is available; no much larger clone lies one base away.

The cohort was made up of under 800 healthy bone marrow donors. All cohort members were sampled while nominally healthy, although unrecorded immune exposures were likely present. The donor tested CMV seropositive and was one of the 289 seropositive cohort members. A peripheral blood sample was provided by each donor, and peripheral blood mononuclear cells were used for TCR beta sequencing. Genomic DNA extraction from the blood cell samples was performed with the Qiagen DNeasy Blood Extraction Kit. Study-wide conclusions, independent of this receptor: A further reported finding was that TCR beta sequences accurately predicted the HLA-A and HLA-B alleles for most subjects in the first cohort. A later analysis reported that several top co-occurrence clusters appeared linked to parvovirus B19, influenza, CMV and Epstein-Barr virus. Most CMV-associated TCR beta chains appeared to be HLA-restricted in a later analysis, and the HLA associations seemed to be driven largely by CMV exposure. The study gave a list of about 170 TCR beta chains associated with cytomegalovirus. Three of the identified cytomegalovirus-associated TCR beta chains were confirmed in vitro to be specific for cytomegalovirus antigens. Strong co-occurrence of HLA alleles, especially DR and DQ, made assigning TCR associations to individual alleles difficult. A later genetic analysis reported fewer N-insertions in productive TCRs among donors in an Asian-associated ancestry cluster than the roughly 700-donor mean. Roughly uniform sequencing depth across donors was assumed in presence/absence analyses, although this assumption may not hold. Some IMGT-functional V segments, including TRBV6-2 and TRBV6-3, could not be told apart with the 87-base-pair reads, so those segments were excluded. An earlier analysis of approximately 500 of the donors showed that most TCR beta V segments appeared in productive rearrangements either about 87% or about 30% of the time, which broadly matched IMGT annotations. A later analysis found that HLA-associated TCR beta chains were more clonally expanded and had lower generation probabilities than equally common non-associated chains. In a later genetic analysis, a missense DCLRE1C variant was associated with V-gene and J-gene trimming of TCR beta chains, and the association was replicated in an independent cohort. The cohort was sequenced for TCR beta chains only, and without alpha or paired-chain data the features that could be detected were limited. The earlier analysis of about 600 of the donors excluded over 15 rarely observed V segments, including chromosome 9 orphons, because counts were too low. The authors suggested that the approach could potentially be generalized to other disease states and immunological phenotypes. The only immune exposure information available for the cohort was CMV serostatus. The sequencing pipeline was judged likely to have produced a cluster of highly shared sequence variants as a technical artifact. Linkage disequilibrium might explain the correlated functional status among segregating V segments, but an unknown experimental factor could not be excluded. Across donors, most TCR sequences were observed very rarely, whereas some public TCRs were present in many individuals. A later analysis associated about 18,000 TCR beta sequences with specific HLA alleles at a false discovery rate of 0.05. Cytomegalovirus status was reported to be diagnosed by the classifier with high specificity and sensitivity in both the original and validation cohorts. Because some donors lacked HLA typing at each locus, the association tests relied only on the typed subset. In a later analysis, TCR association rates were found to vary across HLA loci, with the most associated TCRs seen for DRB1 alleles and the fewest for HLA-C alleles.

Library creation used the immunoSEQ multiplex PCR assay. For the multiplex PCR, a mixture combining 60 forward primers for TCR Vbeta segments and 13 reverse primers for TCR Jbeta segments was used. The CDR3 region of rearranged TCR beta genes was amplified from genomic DNA with a multiplex PCR assay. On the Illumina HiSeq System, the amplified TCR beta libraries were sequenced as 87-base-pair reads. In the original analysis: Across the 670 or so repertoires, a later analysis counted 80 million or so unique TCR beta chains, roughly 11 million of which were shared by at least two donors. Raw reads were error-corrected and collapsed into unique sequences by a nearest-neighbor algorithm in which closely related sequences were merged to remove PCR and sequencing errors. Alignment of CDR3 sequences to IMGT reference sequences was used to assign V, D and J gene segments. Each retained sequence needed at least a six-nucleotide match to both a V gene segment and a J gene segment. Rearrangements were called productive when the CDR3 lacked stop codons and stayed in frame with V and J; all others were non-productive. Following IMGT convention, CDR3 was defined as the stretch from the second conserved V-encoded cysteine to the conserved J-encoded phenylalanine. In an earlier analysis of around 570 of the donors, sequences lacking an unambiguous match to a single V gene segment were excluded. An earlier analysis of several hundred of the donors called V segments functional above 56.7% productive rearrangements and segregating when the between-donor standard deviation exceeded 5%. A statistical classification framework was developed to diagnose cytomegalovirus status using the catalog of TCR beta chain sequences. V and J gene assignment, in a later analysis, came from comparing TCR nucleotide sequences with IMGT/GENE-DB human TR gene sequences. Using the TCRdist pipeline, a later analysis assigned CDR3 sequences along with most-parsimonious VDJ recombination scenarios. In a later analysis, each TCR beta chain was defined by its CDR3 amino acid sequence together with its V-gene family, and reads lacking a unique V-gene family were excluded. In a later analysis, fewer than 600 highly shared, low-generation-probability nucleotide sequences were removed to address suspected cross-contamination and a sequencing artifact. For each public chain, a later analysis derived a clonal expansion index from normalized ranks of inferred template counts within each repertoire. In a later analysis, generation probabilities were computed with a VDJ recombination model fitted to out-of-frame rearrangements, and the resulting probabilities were checked against IGoR. In a later analysis, TCR-TCR, TCR-HLA and TCR-CMV co-occurrence was scored with hypergeometric tests, and a repertoire-size bias correction was applied to TCR pairs. To estimate false discovery rates, a later analysis permuted the HLA or CMV assignments 20 times. In a later analysis, co-occurring TCRs were grouped using DBSCAN, and TCRdist sequence similarity was added for clustering within HLA-allele-positive subsets. Co-occurrence clustering excluded repertoires with fewer than 30,000 or more than 120,000 public chains, plus five with anomalous nucleotide sharing. TCRdb took this table from immuneACCESS and kept in-frame rearrangements with V and J called. Such tables lack part of the clones; where checked against another copy, unresolved V genes explain under half of the gap, and the rest is unexplained. V and J calls and clone size are given by that table; D and trimming were obtained from the DNA. This sample lists a few hundred thousand clones; 77% were detected once. Together, the top ten hold roughly 2.6% of the sample.

V is shortened by 1 base, J by 8 bases, and the region joining them spans 13 bases. From its cysteine to its phenylalanine, the CDR3 spans 13 amino acids. Only the CDR3 DNA is retained, 39 bases long and in frame from the first base. CDR1 and CDR2 are drawn from the germline V gene (reference sequence): GTSNPN, SVGIG. The V and J segments used are TRBV30 and TRBJ2-3; a confident D gene designation cannot be given. The clonotype comes from a woman aged 55-75 years in good health and CMV-seropositive. Sequenced sample: PBMCs. Here the CDR3 is given as CAWSASWAGTQYF. The DNA sequence reads TGTGCCTGGAGTGCCTCTTGGGCCGGTACGCAGTATTTT. With the rest looked up from the reference TRBV30 and TRBJ2-3 genes rather than sequenced, the full variable domain is SQTIHQWPATLVQPVGSPLSLECTVEGTSNPNLYWYRQAAGRGLQLLFYSVGIGQISSEVPQNLSASRPQDRQFILSSKKLLLSDSGFYLCAWSASWAGTQYFGPGTRLTVL.